These T cell receptor beta chains were read from a single sample in a study of blood T cell repertoires in COVID-19. TCRdb's copy holds only in-frame clones and misses some; the assay was immunoSEQ multiplex PCR. The profile shows over 150,000 clones, around 81% of them singletons. Sequencing input: peripheral blood. Receptors originate from a woman older than 75 with COVID-19, enrolled during active disease. Both conserved end residues are part of each CDR3. D genes are given only for firm matches. A clone size is listed for some rows: how often the clone was seen (once, few, many), or a class if it is expanded.

TGTGCCAGCAGCCCTCGATGGGGGGGGGCGTCGTACGAGCAGTACTTC,CASSPRWGGASYEQYF,-,-,TRBJ2-7,TRBV11-2
TGTGCCAGCAGTTTAAGGAGGGTGGGAGAAAAACTGTTTTTT,CASSLRRVGEKLFF,-,-,TRBJ1-4,TRBV27
TGCGCCAGCAGCTCGCTGACAGGGGCCTCCTACGAGCAGTACTTC,CASSSLTGASYEQYF,TRBD1,once,TRBJ2-7,TRBV5-1
TGCGCCAGCAGGGCCGGGACTACTAGCACAGATACGCAGTATTTT,CASRAGTTSTDTQYF,TRBD2,-,TRBJ2-3,TRBV5-1
TGTGCCAGCAGCCAAGAGCTCGGGGGAGGTGGCACTGAAGCTTTCTTT,CASSQELGGGGTEAFF,-,few,TRBJ1-1,TRBV4-2
TGTGCTAGTGGTTTGGCCCCCGCGACAGGGGTTTGGGGCACAGATACGCAGTATTTT,CASGLAPATGVWGTDTQYF,TRBD1,-,TRBJ2-3,TRBV12-5
TGTGCCAGTCTGGGGGCTAGTAGCACAGATACGCAGTATTTT,CASLGASSTDTQYF,-,once,TRBJ2-3,TRBV28
TGTGCCAGCAGTCGTAATGACAGAAGTTATGGCTACACCTTC,CASSRNDRSYGYTF,-,-,TRBJ1-2,TRBV2
TGCGCCAGCAGCTTAACGGGAAGCACAGATACGCAGTATTTT,CASSLTGSTDTQYF,-,-,TRBJ2-3,TRBV5-1
TGTGCCAGCAGCTTGAGTCTCCGTGGGGAGGGCTACACCTTC,CASSLSLRGEGYTF,-,-,TRBJ1-2,TRBV5-6
TGTGCCAGCAGTAACAGCAACCCCTGGCCCCAGCATTTT,CASSNSNPWPQHF,-,-,TRBJ1-5,TRBV12-3/TRBV12-4
TGTGCCAGTTCGACAGACTCCTACGAGCAGTACTTC,CASSTDSYEQYF,-,-,TRBJ2-7,TRBV2
TGTGCCAGCAGCTCGACCCTACTAGGCTACGAGCAGTACTTC,CASSSTLLGYEQYF,-,few,TRBJ2-7,TRBV7-9
TGTGCCAGCATGACAAGGGGGACAGCGGGCTACACCTTC,CASMTRGTAGYTF,TRBD1,-,TRBJ1-2,TRBV2
TGTGCCAGCACCCGACACACAGATACGCAGTATTTT,CASTRHTDTQYF,-,-,TRBJ2-3,TRBV2
TGTGCCAGCATTTTCCGGACAGGGGACTCACCCCTCCACTTT,CASIFRTGDSPLHF,TRBD1,once,TRBJ1-6,TRBV2
TGTGCCAGCAGACCCCACCTAAATAATAACAATGAGCAGTTCTTC,CASRPHLNNNNEQFF,-,-,TRBJ2-1,TRBV9
TGTGCCAGTAGTACATTCCAGGGGGTTTTGGACACCGGGGAGCTGTTTTTT,CASSTFQGVLDTGELFF,TRBD1,-,TRBJ2-2,TRBV19
TGTGCCAGCAGCTTGATGGTAGCGGGAGTTCGCGAGACCCAGTACTTC,CASSLMVAGVRETQYF,TRBD2,-,TRBJ2-5,TRBV5-4
TGTGCCACCAGTGATCCGCGGACTAGCGGGGTTACGCAGTATTTT,CATSDPRTSGVTQYF,TRBD2,-,TRBJ2-3,TRBV24-1
TGTGCCAGCAGGAAGGGACTAGCGGGAGGAGTCTACGAGCAGTACTTC,CASRKGLAGGVYEQYF,TRBD2,-,TRBJ2-7,TRBV2
TGTGCCAGCAGCTTGGAATCCCTTCCCACTGAAGCTTTCTTT,CASSLESLPTEAFF,-,-,TRBJ1-1,TRBV5-4
TGTGCCAGCAGCTCCAACAGGGAGGGCGGGGAGCTGTTTTTT,CASSSNREGGELFF,-,once,TRBJ2-2,TRBV5-4
TGTGCCAGCAGCTTACGGACAGGGGATACAGATACGCAGTATTTT,CASSLRTGDTDTQYF,TRBD1,once,TRBJ2-3,TRBV5-4
TGCGCCAGCAGTTCCGGGACTAGCGGCCACAATGAGCAGTTCTTC,CASSSGTSGHNEQFF,TRBD2,-,TRBJ2-1,TRBV5-1